The rows below give T cell receptor beta chains drawn from one sample of a study of T-cell reconstitution after alpha-beta-depleted transplantation in children. TCRdb used MiXCR to reprocess the PCR reads, holding one entry per CDR3 protein. Among more than 400,000 distinct CDR3 sequences listed, roughly an eighth were seen once. Sequences were derived from PBMCs, mostly from graft donor cells, sampled 180 days after TCRalphabeta/CD19-depleted stem cell transplant. These receptor sequences come from a female patient younger than 10 who had a stem cell transplant for aplastic anemia, so the T cells may come from the graft donor. Both conserved end residues are trimmed from each CDR3.

V,length,J,CDR3
TRBV4-3,14,TRBJ2-1,ASSQDFATPYNEQF
TRBV7-2,11,TRBJ2-1,ASSLGSGLEQF
TRBV10-3,12,TRBJ2-1,AIGRQGAGNEQF
TRBV5-1,12,TRBJ2-3,ASSSPIPRDTQY
TRBV20-1,11,TRBJ2-1,SAARAIYNEQF
TRBV5-1,12,TRBJ2-3,ASRRTSLADTQY
TRBV3-1,12,TRBJ1-1,ASSQHGTYTEAF
TRBV5-1,12,TRBJ2-5,ASRGGGLQETQY
TRBV6-5,14,TRBJ2-1,ASSYQGLAGWNEQF
TRBV7-9,13,TRBJ1-4,ASSVTGSPNEKLF
TRBV20-1,12,TRBJ2-5,STGEGLDRETQY
TRBV12-3/TRBV12-4,16,TRBJ1-1,ASRSFRGGHLANTEAF
TRBV7-2,12,TRBJ2-5,ASSFGFPGETQY
TRBV20-1,10,TRBJ2-5,SARLGAETQY
TRBV6-5,13,TRBJ1-1,ASSYSHGWNTEAF
TRBV19,14,TRBJ1-1,ASSIDLEQSNTEAF
TRBV5-1,15,TRBJ1-1,ASSFGVRTVRNTEAF
TRBV6-2/TRBV6-3,12,TRBJ1-1,ASSYLRRNTEAF
TRBV28,12,TRBJ2-5,ASSFGGGSETQY
TRBV19,12,TRBJ2-7,ATQPRGQTYEQY
TRBV4-3,12,TRBJ2-7,ASSHRAGAGEQY
TRBV12-3/TRBV12-4,12,TRBJ1-1,ASSLTEMNTEAF
TRBV20-1,11,TRBJ1-2,SASGQGDYGYT
TRBV3-1,13,TRBJ1-2,ASSQRGQEHYGYT
TRBV10-3,13,TRBJ2-1,ATRRTSGISNEQF
TRBV4-3,12,TRBJ2-5,ASSLREGRETQY
TRBV28,10,TRBJ2-7,ASGEASYEQY
TRBV4-2,15,TRBJ2-1,ASSQDGTSGIYNEQF
TRBV6-2/TRBV6-3,11,TRBJ1-5,ASSYLGGQPQH
TRBV5-1,11,TRBJ2-5,ASSFTGVETQY
TRBV14,14,TRBJ2-1,ASSRSPGLANNEQF
TRBV9,13,TRBJ2-1,ASSVRGREGNEQF
TRBV28,11,TRBJ2-7,ASMLAGSYEQY
TRBV9,12,TRBJ1-2,ASSVNSGGSGYT
TRBV9,13,TRBJ2-7,ASSPRLRGSSQQY
TRBV19,12,TRBJ2-1,ASSSGRIYNEQF
TRBV2,14,TRBJ2-3,ATAKWGLIMADTQY
TRBV4-1,14,TRBJ2-3,ASSQGWGVGTDTQY
TRBV24-1,11,TRBJ2-1,ATSDQDYNEQF
TRBV7-2,12,TRBJ2-1,ASTTSGPWSEQF
TRBV28,11,TRBJ1-5,ATPGDGNQPQH
TRBV7-9,10,TRBJ2-1,ASSPQNNEQF
TRBV29-1,10,TRBJ1-1,SVVTVNTEAF
TRBV6-5,11,TRBJ1-1,ASSYEVDTEAF
TRBV10-3,11,TRBJ2-1,AISEHWGNEQF
TRBV27,12,TRBJ2-7,ASSITGQRYEQY
TRBV24-1,12,TRBJ1-1,ATRAGTVNTEAF
TRBV4-1,13,TRBJ2-5,ASSQEKNRGETQY
TRBV20-1,9,TRBJ2-7,SATPSYEQY
TRBV25-1,14,TRBJ1-4,ASSEEERATNEKLF
TRBV6-2/TRBV6-3,15,TRBJ2-1,ASSSPLVAGDRNEQF
TRBV5-1,12,TRBJ1-2,ASSLSTGNYGYT
TRBV6-2/TRBV6-3,14,TRBJ2-1,ASSYYGGHPFYEQF
TRBV7-6,11,TRBJ2-5,ASSPSLGETQY
TRBV12-3/TRBV12-4,11,TRBJ1-2,ASSLRGYYGYT